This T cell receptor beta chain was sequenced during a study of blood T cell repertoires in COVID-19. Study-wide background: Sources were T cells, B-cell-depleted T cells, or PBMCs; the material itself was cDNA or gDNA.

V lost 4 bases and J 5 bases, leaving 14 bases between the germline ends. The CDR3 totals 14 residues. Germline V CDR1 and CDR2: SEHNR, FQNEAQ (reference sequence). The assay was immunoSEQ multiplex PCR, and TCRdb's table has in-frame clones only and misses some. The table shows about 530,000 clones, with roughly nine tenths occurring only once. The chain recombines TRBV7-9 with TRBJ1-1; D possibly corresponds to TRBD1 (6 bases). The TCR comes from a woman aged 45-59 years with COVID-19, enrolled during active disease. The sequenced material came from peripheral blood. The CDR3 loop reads CASSSGAGVTEAFF. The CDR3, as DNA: TGTGCCAGCAGCTCCGGAGCAGGGGTGACTGAAGCTTTCTTT.